This T cell receptor (beta chain) appears in the sequencing data of a study of CD8 T cells in Susac syndrome (dated by TCRdb to between 2017 and 2020). Turning to the overall study: Of the Susac syndrome patients who were sequenced, six had clinically active disease and eight were in clinical remission. Susac syndrome patients were therapy-naive, on corticosteroids (some also receiving IVIg), or on IVIg alone at blood withdrawal. Repertoire sequencing was used to test whether CD8+ T cell activation and differentiation in Susac syndrome was antigen driven. Clonality of the CD8+ T cell repertoire was compared between roughly eleven healthy donors, approximately 14 Susac syndrome patients and roughly 16 multiple sclerosis patients. The paper's findings and limits, for the study overall: Sixteen Susac-specific public clones were identified in the total CD8+ repertoire, and four to six Susac-specific public clones were identified in the CD8+ TEMRA repertoire. The TCR sequencing and HLA analysis was acknowledged to have included a relatively small number of individuals. CD8+ repertoires in Susac syndrome showed clonal expansion, which was highest in CD8+ TEMRA cells and was greater in clinically active patients than in remitting patients.

Notes on this clonotype: No cognate antigen has been identified for it. One base away there is no much larger clone; base qualities are not given.

High-throughput TCR beta sequencing profiled peripheral blood CD8+ and CD4+ T cells from healthy donors, Susac syndrome patients and multiple sclerosis patients. Recently defined diagnostic criteria for definite or probable disease were met by the Susac syndrome patients. CD8+ TEMRA cells were enriched by FACS, while bulk CD8+ and CD4+ T cells were purified by magnetic negative isolation. Blood was drawn into EDTA tubes, processed within 24 hours, and PBMCs were isolated by density gradient centrifugation. PBMCs destined for TCR sequencing were cryopreserved in liquid nitrogen and later thawed in a 37 °C water bath. Purity of sorted or isolated CD4+, CD8+ and CD8+ TEMRA cells was at least 90%. RNA was extracted using the RNeasy kit, and roughly 0.45 to 1 ug of the RNA was reverse transcribed with random hexamers. The immunoSEQ multiplex PCR assay, which covers 54 Vbeta and 13 Jbeta segments, was used to amplify TCR beta CDR3 regions. PCR amplification bias was corrected using a synthetic template baseline for primer optimization and computational correction. As for the original processing: Reads were annotated to V, D and J genes according to IMGT and were analyzed with immunoSEQ Analyzer, with only productive sequences retained. Clonality was calculated as one minus the Shannon entropy normalized by log2 of the number of productive unique sequences. Public and private clones were assessed among the 100 most prevalent clones of each patient and control. Clones were defined as Susac-specific when absent from the healthy and MS cohorts, from 1052 published viral clones and from other ImmuneACCESS disease sequences. TCRdb reprocessed the public reads (quality trimming at Q25 with fastp, clone calling with MiXCR) and kept in-frame beta chains. One record per CDR3 amino acid sequence lists the most common genes and DNA. These V and J calls derive from TCRdb rather than the authors' analysis. The sample table lists under 95,000 distinct CDR3 sequences, 95% of them with a count of one. The top ten clonotypes cover approximately 0.49% of the sample.

The receptor's source is a human donor with Susac syndrome. Sequencing was performed on CD8+ T cells from PBMCs.

This receptor carries the CDR3 CASSQEWTSGSYNEQFF. The nucleotides are TGCGCCAGCAGCCAAGAATGGACTAGCGGGAGCTACAATGAGCAGTTCTTC. Rearrangement joined TRBV4-3 to TRBJ2-1, with TRBD2 identical over 13 junction bases. CDR3 length: 17 amino acids, cysteine to phenylalanine. Only the CDR3 DNA is retained, 51 bases long and in frame from the first base. Here V drops 0 bases and J drops 3 bases, and the junction holds 2 bases not matched to any gene. The germline V gene yields LGHNA for CDR1 and YSLEER for CDR2.